This T cell receptor beta chain derives from a study of CD8 T cells in ankylosing spondylitis. Notes on the study in general: Blood of patients with ankylosing spondylitis appeared to be characterized by a TCR beta motif of several highly homologous variants.

TCRdb used MiXCR to reprocess the 5' RACE reads, holding one entry per CDR3 protein. Seen here are some 840,000 distinct CDR3 sequences, about 11% observed once, and the top ten hold 0.51%. CDR1 and CDR2 (germline): SGHRS, YFSETQ. With 0 bases removed from V and 0 bases from J, the gap between germline ends came to 9 bases. CDR3 length: 15 residues. This clonotype was observed a handful of times. The antigen remains undetermined. Sequenced: blood, either unsorted or a sorted T cell fraction (not recorded which). This clonotype was obtained from a male donor with ankylosing spondylitis. The chain recombines TRBV5-1 with TRBJ1-2; D is undetermined. The CDR3 reads CASSLAGGTNYGYTF. In DNA form, the CDR3 reads TGCGCCAGCAGCTTGGCGGGCGGGACTAACTATGGCTACACCTTC.